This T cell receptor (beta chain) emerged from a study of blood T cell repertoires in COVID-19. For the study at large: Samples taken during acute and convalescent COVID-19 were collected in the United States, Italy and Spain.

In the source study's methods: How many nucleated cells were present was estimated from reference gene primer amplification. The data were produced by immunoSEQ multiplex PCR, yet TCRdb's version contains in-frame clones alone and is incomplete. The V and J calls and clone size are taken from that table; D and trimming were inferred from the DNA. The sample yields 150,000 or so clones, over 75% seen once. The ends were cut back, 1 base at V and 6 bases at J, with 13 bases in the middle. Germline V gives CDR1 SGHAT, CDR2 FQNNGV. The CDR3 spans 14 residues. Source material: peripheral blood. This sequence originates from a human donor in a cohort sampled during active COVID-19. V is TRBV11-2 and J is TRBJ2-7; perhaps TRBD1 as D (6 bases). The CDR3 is CASSLVPRGPEQYF. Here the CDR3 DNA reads TGTGCCAGCAGCTTAGTTCCCAGGGGACCCGAGCAGTACTTC.